A single sample is the source of the 28 T cell receptor beta chains below, sequenced in a study of OX40 agonist ivuxolimab in advanced cancers. The protocol was immunoSEQ multiplex PCR, while the TCRdb copy is restricted to in-frame clones and leaves out a portion. The sample has tens of thousands of clones; about nine tenths are singletons. Sequenced material: CD4+ or CD8+ T cells sorted from blood, taken in a trial of the OX40 agonist ivuxolimab. The receptors were gathered from an adult with an advanced solid tumor such as melanoma, head and neck, liver or kidney cancer.

The chain uses TRBV19 and TRBJ2-7; unclear D gene. Germline loops: CDR1 LNHDA, CDR2 SQIVND (reference sequence). The V gene lost 3 bases and the J gene lost 6 bases, with 18 bases spanning the gap. This CDR3 spans 15 amino acids. CDR3 amino acids: CASSIVGDASLEQYF. In DNA, the CDR3 is TGTGCCAGTAGTATCGTTGGGGATGCCTCCCTCGAGCAGTACTTC.

The V gene is TRBV7-2, the J gene TRBJ2-2, with D perhaps TRBD2 (6 bases). The CDR3 runs to 16 residues. Germline V lookup: CDR1 SGHTA, CDR2 FQGNSA. Deletions cut 0 bases from V and 1 base from J, with 9 bases between. As DNA, the CDR3 is TGTGCCAGCAGCTTAGCTAGGCGGGAGAACACCGGGGAGCTGTTTTTT. Protein: CASSLARRENTGELFF.

The CDR3 DNA reads TGTGCCAGCAGAGATTTCAGGACGACCCAGTACTTC. Encoded protein: CASRDFRTTQYF. This chain uses TRBV6-1 with TRBJ2-5, with no clear D. Germline CDR1 MNHNS, CDR2 SASEGT. V gave up 6 bases and J gave up 7 bases, with 12 bases separating them. The CDR3 loop spans 12 amino acids.

The sample holds a few counts of this clone. The rearrangement links TRBV18 to TRBJ2-1, with TRBD1 matching 9 bases. There are 14 residues in the CDR3. Germline V CDR1 and CDR2: KGHSH, LQKENI. V lost 3 bases, J lost 5 bases, and 2 bases stayed unmatched. As DNA, the CDR3 is TGTGCCAGCTCACCGGGACAGGGTAACAATGAGCAGTTCTTC. Amino acids: CASSPGQGNNEQFF.

This sequence joins TRBV29-1 and TRBJ1-4; D is unclear. Germline V gene lookup returns CDR1 SQVTM and CDR2 ANQGSEA. V shed 3 bases and J shed 0 bases, with 5 bases lying between them. This CDR3 has 13 amino acids. The CDR3 DNA reads as TGCAGCGTTGAGGGCGCAACTAATGAAAAACTGTTTTTT. As protein: CSVEGATNEKLFF.

The chain has TRBV7-6 and TRBJ2-1, with 13 bases aligning to TRBD2. Germline lookup yields CDR1 SGHVS and CDR2 FNYEAQ. Trimming at V came to 5 bases and at J to 7 bases, leaving 5 bases not matched to a gene. This CDR3 is built from 15 residues. In nucleotides, the CDR3 is TGTGCCAGCAGCCGTGGACTAGCGGGAGTAAATGAGCAGTTCTTC. Protein product: CASSRGLAGVNEQFF.

The chain combines TRBV11-2 with TRBJ2-7; a weak D match, TRBD1 (5 bases). V was clipped by 5 bases and J by 6 bases, with 23 bases between them. The germline V gene encodes CDR1 SGHAT and CDR2 FQNNGV. The length of the CDR3 is 16 residues. The CDR3 DNA reads as TGTGCCAGCAGCCCCCGGACATCTGCTTCCCTCGGCGAGCAGTACTTC. As protein: CASSPRTSASLGEQYF. The entire variable domain, with the rest obtained from reference TRBV11-2 and TRBJ2-7, is as follows: EAGVAQSPRYKIIEKRQSVAFWCNPISGHATLYWYQQILGQGPKLLIQFQNNGVVDDSQLPKDRFSAERLKGVDSTLKIQPAKLEDSAVYLCASSPRTSASLGEQYFGPGTRLTVT.

The genes are TRBV2 and TRBJ1-1; D may be TRBD1 (5 bases). This CDR3 is built from 11 residues. Germline CDR1 is SNHLY and CDR2 is FYNNEI. V lost 9 bases, J lost 5 bases, and 10 bases lay in between. The CDR3: CASSGLTEAFF. Written as DNA, the CDR3 is TGTGCCAGTTCGGGGCTAACTGAAGCTTTCTTT.

J is TRBJ2-3 and V is TRBV19; D possibly corresponds to TRBD2 (6 bases). The V gene's germline CDR1 is LNHDA and CDR2 SQIVND (reference sequence). The CDR3 runs to 14 residues. The germline V and J ends were trimmed by 1 base and 6 bases, with 11 bases remaining between them. In nucleotides, the CDR3 is TGTGCCAGTAGTATAGTCCTTCGGGGGGATACGCAGTATTTT. It translates to CASSIVLRGDTQYF.

The chain couples TRBV28 to TRBJ1-1; D remains ambiguous. The ends were cut back, 2 bases at V and 12 bases at J, with 13 bases in the middle. CDR1 is MDHEN, CDR2 SYDVKM, per germline. CDR3 length: 12 residues. DNA for the CDR3: TGTGCCAGCAGTTTAAGCTTGCGGGAAACTTTCTTT. Its protein is CASSLSLRETFF.

This chain joins TRBV9 and TRBJ1-4; D is possibly TRBD1 (5 bases). The germline V and J ends were trimmed by 3 bases and 0 bases, with 15 bases remaining between them. This CDR3 has 17 residues. Germline V gives CDR1 SGDLS, CDR2 YYNGEE. CDR3 loop: CASSAGPIYTTNEKLFF. The CDR3 DNA follows: TGTGCCAGCAGCGCGGGGCCAATATATACAACTAATGAAAAACTGTTTTTT.

V is TRBV6-5 and J is TRBJ2-5; the D is unclear. From germline, CDR1 is MNHEY and CDR2 SVGAGI. This CDR3 has 14 amino acids. V was clipped by 7 bases and J by 3 bases, with 15 bases between them. The CDR3 DNA follows: TGTGCCAGCAACCGCCGTTGGACGGAAGAGACCCAGTACTTC. This sequence encodes CASNRRWTEETQYF.

The chain joins TRBV6-1 to TRBJ2-1; D unclear. This CDR3 spans 13 amino acids. V was shortened by 3 bases and J by 12 bases, with 15 bases between the two germline ends. Germline loops: CDR1 MNHNS, CDR2 SASEGT. The CDR3 reads CASSDVDIVWQFF. The CDR3 region has the DNA TGTGCCAGCAGTGACGTCGACATTGTCTGGCAGTTCTTC.

This chain uses TRBV9 with TRBJ2-5; D is tentatively TRBD1 or TRBD2 (5 bases each). This CDR3 region has 15 residues. CDR1 and CDR2 from the germline V gene are SGDLS and YYNGEE. V was shortened by 3 bases and J by 5 bases, with 17 bases between the two germline ends. CDR3 DNA: TGTGCCAGCAGCGAGGGTGGGGGAGAGGTGGAGACCCAGTACTTC. This sequence encodes CASSEGGGEVETQYF.

This clone was seen just once. The chain couples TRBV27 to TRBJ2-2; 7 bases are shared with TRBD2. V was pared by 5 bases and J by 7 bases, with 10 bases of the junction left unmatched. The CDR3 is 15 residues long. Germline CDR1 MNHEY, CDR2 SMNVEV (reference sequence). The CDR3 DNA reads as TGTGCCAGCAGTGAAGGGGCGGGAGTGATCGGGGAGCTGTTTTTT. This gives the protein CASSEGAGVIGELFF.

The chain joins TRBV19 to TRBJ2-5; a weak D match, TRBD1 (6 bases). Trimming took off 7 bases at V and 4 bases at J, with 13 bases between the two ends. The CDR3 consists of 13 residues. Per the germline V gene, CDR1 is LNHDA and CDR2 is SQIVND (reference sequence). The CDR3 nucleotides are TGTGCCAGTACCAACAGGGTCGGAGAGACCCAGTACTTC. Translated, it gives CASTNRVGETQYF.

The chain is built from TRBV27 and TRBJ2-5; D may be TRBD2 (5 bases). Trimming stripped 6 bases from V and 4 bases from J, with 9 bases between. The V gene's germline CDR1 is MNHEY and CDR2 SMNVEV (reference sequence). The CDR3 consists of 12 residues. CDR3 in amino acids: CASSGKGETQYF. The DNA of the CDR3 is TGTGCCAGCAGCGGGAAAGGAGAGACCCAGTACTTC.

The rearrangement uses TRBV10-3 and TRBJ2-3, with TRBD2 matching over 8 bases. Per the germline V gene, CDR1 is ENHRY and CDR2 is SYGVKD. The CDR3 spans 15 residues. V was pared by 6 bases and J by 2 bases, with 7 bases of the junction left unmatched. The CDR3 protein is CAISREGLITDTQYF. CDR3 bases: TGTGCCATCAGCCGGGAGGGCCTCATCACAGATACGCAGTATTTT.

This chain links TRBV18 with TRBJ2-1; D possibly corresponds to TRBD2 (5 bases). V was pared by 6 bases and J by 5 bases, with 17 bases between. The CDR3 covers 15 residues. The germline V gene has CDR1 KGHSH and CDR2 LQKENI. CDR3 coding DNA: TGTGCCAGCTCGCCGACTATCACAGTGGACAATGAGCAGTTCTTC. Translation gives CASSPTITVDNEQFF.

This clone was seen only a few times. The chain combines TRBV5-1 with TRBJ1-2, with D hard to call. V was cut by 0 bases and J by 6 bases, with 15 bases left in between. The CDR3 has 15 residues. Germline V CDR1 and CDR2: SGHRS, YFSETQ. The CDR3 loop is CASSLDLSDRHGYTF. The CDR3 DNA sequence: TGCGCCAGCAGCTTGGACTTGTCAGACCGGCATGGCTACACCTTC. The full variable domain, completed using reference TRBV5-1 and TRBJ1-2, is KAGVTQTPRYLIKTRGQQVTLSCSPISGHRSVSWYQQTPGQGLQFLFEYFSETQRNKGNFPGRFSGRQFSNSRSEMNVSTLELGDSALYLCASSLDLSDRHGYTFGSGTRLTVV.

The CDR3: CASSYQQWGVAFF. For the CDR3, the DNA is TGTGCCAGCAGTTACCAGCAATGGGGGGTAGCTTTCTTT. The rearrangement links TRBV6-5 to TRBJ1-1; TRBD1 might be the D (5 bases). CDR1 MNHEY and CDR2 SVGAGI come from the germline V gene. The CDR3 consists of 13 residues. The germline V and J ends were trimmed by 2 bases and 10 bases, with 14 bases remaining between them.

Only one count was recorded for this clone. The chain recombines TRBV19 with TRBJ2-7; 8 nucleotides line up with TRBD2. This CDR3 comprises 15 residues. Germline CDR1 and CDR2: LNHDA and SQIVND (reference sequence). V was clipped by 2 bases and J by 4 bases; unmatched bases: 7. The CDR3 nucleotides read TGTGCCAGTAGTATAACCGGGAGGGGGGTTTACGAGCAGTACTTC. This codes for CASSITGRGVYEQYF.

This chain links TRBV5-5 with TRBJ2-7; the D is unclear. This CDR3 contains 12 residues. V was clipped by 6 bases and J by 4 bases, with 11 bases between them. Germline CDR1 and CDR2: SGHKS and YYEKEE (reference sequence). The CDR3 sequence is CASMSNVYEQYF. The CDR3 bases are TGTGCCAGCATGTCAAACGTGTACGAGCAGTACTTC.

A few counts support this clone. CDR3 sequence reads: CASSPSLPQGGDEKLFF. In nucleotides, the CDR3 is TGTGCCAGCTCACCGAGCTTACCACAAGGGGGAGATGAAAAACTGTTTTTT. The chain employs TRBV18 and TRBJ1-4, with a tentative D call TRBD1 (6 bases). This CDR3 is 17 amino acids long. Germline lookup yields CDR1 KGHSH and CDR2 LQKENI. V dropped 3 bases and J dropped 6 bases, with 20 bases sitting between them.

As regards this clone: One end of the junction does not line up with germline, which may come from a read error. The CDR3 loop reads CASREAGNTIYF. As DNA, the CDR3 is TGCGCCTCCAGGGAGGCTGGAAACACCATATATTTT. This sequence joins TRBV6-6 and TRBJ1-3, with a possible D match to TRBD1 (5 bases). CDR1 MNHNY and CDR2 SVGAGI come from the germline V gene (reference sequence). The CDR3 sequence is 12 residues long.

The chain couples TRBV11-3 to TRBJ1-2; no firm D call. The V end was cut by 2 bases, the J end by 2 bases, with 27 bases between. Germline lookup yields CDR1 SGHNT and CDR2 YENEEA. The CDR3 extends over 20 amino acids. The CDR3, as DNA: TGTGCCAGCAGCTTATTACACCGATGGACCTATAGCGTTCGCAACTATGGCTACACCTTC. Its translation: CASSLLHRWTYSVRNYGYTF.

The J gene is TRBJ2-7, the V gene TRBV7-2; D may be TRBD2 (5 bases). V gave up 2 bases and J gave up 7 bases, with 12 bases separating them. The V gene's germline CDR1 is SGHTA and CDR2 FQGNSA. The CDR3 runs 13 residues. Here the CDR3 reads CASSLNQRGEQYF. DNA for the CDR3: TGTGCCAGCAGCTTAAATCAGCGAGGGGAGCAGTACTTC.

V and J are TRBV19 and TRBJ1-5; no firm D call. CDR1 and CDR2 from the germline V gene are LNHDA and SQIVND (reference sequence). V was cut by 1 base and J by 0 bases, with 7 bases left in between. The CDR3 is 15 residues long. CDR3 DNA: TGTGCCAGTAGTATAGGGAAATATAGCAATCAGCCCCAGCATTTT. This encodes CASSIGKYSNQPQHF. Supplemented by reference TRBV19 and TRBJ1-5, the full variable domain reads DGGITQSPKYLFRKEGQNVTLSCEQNLNHDAMYWYRQDPGQGLRLIYYSQIVNDFQKGDIAEGYSVSREKKESFPLTVTSAQKNPTAFYLCASSIGKYSNQPQHFGDGTRLSIL.